This T cell receptor (beta chain) was observed in a study of T cells expressing NK-cell markers. Across the whole study: The study drew TCR beta repertoires from sorted CD3+CD56+NKG2C+, CD3+CD56+NKG2C- and CD3+CD56-NKG2C+ T cells. Study-level findings and limits: In about six donors, dominant CD3+CD56+NKG2C+ clones formed about 1.0-7.0% of CD8+ cells. The leading position in the CD3+CD56-NKG2C+ fraction of several donors also went to these clonotypes.

Generation of TCR beta cDNA was performed by 5'RACE template switching incorporating UMIs. From its re-call of the 5' RACE reads, TCRdb lists each CDR3 protein once, without DNA. The sample table includes 150,000 to 200,000 distinct CDR3 sequences. CDR3 length equals 18 residues. CDR1 MGHDK and CDR2 SYGVNS come from the germline V gene. About this clonotype itself: The antigen is not known.

Material for sequencing was blood T cells: a sorted CD56 or NKG2C T cell subset, CD4+ or CD8+ T cells, or bulk PBMC T cells (not recorded which). This chain joins TRBV25-1 and TRBJ2-5; the TCRdb D gene call, TRBD2, has no DNA to confirm it. The sequence came from a woman between 18 and 69 years old in good health. The chain's CDR3 is CASSSFRGQLAGGETQYF.